Here is one T cell receptor beta chain with its context. It was CD45RO-negative cells, positively selected for CCR7, that made up naive CD8 cells, with terminally differentiated effector memory CD45RA+ cells excluded. V lost 6 bases, J lost 1 base, and 6 bases stayed unmatched. The CDR3 extends over 14 amino acids. From germline, CDR1 is MNHEY and CDR2 SVGAGI. The data were produced by immunoSEQ multiplex PCR, yet TCRdb's version contains in-frame clones alone and is incomplete. The repertoire holds approximately 740,000 clones, 80% to 95% seen once, with 20% to 30% in the top ten. The data were obtained in a study of shared clonotypes between healthy human individuals.

What was sequenced was naive CD8+ T cells sorted from blood. This TCR was recovered from a man aged 25 to 40 in good health. The gene calls are TRBV6-5 and TRBJ2-7; 7 bases line up with TRBD1. The CDR3 nucleotides read TGTGCCAGCAGACCCCGGGACAGATCCTACGAGCAGTACTTC. Its translation is CASRPRDRSYEQYF.